Sequencing of this T cell receptor (beta chain) was carried out in a study of blood T cell repertoires in COVID-19. Across the study: The cDNA or gDNA used as material had been derived from T cells, B-cell-depleted T cells, or PBMCs.

Clones were read by immunoSEQ multiplex PCR, and TCRdb kept only the in-frame ones, dropping some. The sample records approximately 60,000 clones, 75% to 85% being singletons. The sample holds a few counts of this clone. This CDR3 spans 14 amino acids. V lost 4 bases and J lost 1, with 10 bases in between. The germline V gene encodes CDR1 LNHDA and CDR2 SQIVND (reference sequence). The V and J genes are TRBV19 and TRBJ1-1; D remains ambiguous. Material: peripheral blood. This sequence was found in a man older than 75 with acute or convalescent COVID-19. This CDR3 is CASSTTSANTEAFF. The CDR3 DNA reads as TGTGCCAGTAGTACCACCAGCGCGAACACTGAAGCTTTCTTT.